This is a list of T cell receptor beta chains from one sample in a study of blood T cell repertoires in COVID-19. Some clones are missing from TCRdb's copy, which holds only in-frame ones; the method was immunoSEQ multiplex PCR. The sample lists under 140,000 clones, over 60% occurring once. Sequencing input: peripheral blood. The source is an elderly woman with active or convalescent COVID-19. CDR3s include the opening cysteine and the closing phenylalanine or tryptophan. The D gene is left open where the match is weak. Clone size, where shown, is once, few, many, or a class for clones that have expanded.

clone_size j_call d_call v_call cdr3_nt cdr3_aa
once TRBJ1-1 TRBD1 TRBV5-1 TGCGCCAGCACCTTATCGGGCAGGGGGGAAGCTTTCTTT CASTLSGRGEAFF
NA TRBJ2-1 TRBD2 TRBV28 TGTGCCAGCAGTTTTGGTGTTGGGGGACTAGATCGGAATGAGCAGTTCTTC CASSFGVGGLDRNEQFF
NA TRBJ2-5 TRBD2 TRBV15 TGTGCCACCAGCAGAGGTGGGACTAGCGGGACGGAGACCCAGTACTTC CATSRGGTSGTETQYF
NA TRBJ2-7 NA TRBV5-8 TGTGCCAGCAGCTACCTAAGAGAGGGGGGGGACGAGCAGTACTTC CASSYLREGGDEQYF
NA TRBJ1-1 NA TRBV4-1 TGCGCCAGCAGCCGGGGCAGTAAAGATTTTTTGAACACTGAAGCTTTCTTT CASSRGSKDFLNTEAFF
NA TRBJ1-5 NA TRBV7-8 TGTGCCAGCAGCTCCAGGATTCCCAATCAGCCCCAGCATTTT CASSSRIPNQPQHF
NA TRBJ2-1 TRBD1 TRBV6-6 TGTGCCAGCAGACGAACCGGGACAGACCATAAGCAGTTCTTC CASRRTGTDHKQFF
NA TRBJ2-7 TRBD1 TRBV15 TGTGCCACCAGCAGAGCTATTGGCGGGACAGGAGGGCGCGAGCAGTACTTC CATSRAIGGTGGREQYF
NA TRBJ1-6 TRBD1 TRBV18 TGTGCCAGCTCACTGGACAGGGACAATTCACCCCTCCACTTT CASSLDRDNSPLHF
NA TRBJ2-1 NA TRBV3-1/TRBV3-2 TGTGCCAGCAGCCGCCTGCCCGAGATCTCCTACAATGAGCAGTTCTTC CASSRLPEISYNEQFF
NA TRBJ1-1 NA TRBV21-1 TGTGCCAGCAGCGGGGGCTCAGGGGCGAACACTGAAGCTTTCTTT CASSGGSGANTEAFF
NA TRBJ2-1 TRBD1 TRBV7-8 TGTGCCAGCAGCGGCAGGACAGGGGTTCATGAGCAGTTCTTC CASSGRTGVHEQFF
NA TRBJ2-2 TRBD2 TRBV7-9 TGTGCCAGCAGCCCACTAGCGGGAGTCACCGGGGAGCTGTTTTTT CASSPLAGVTGELFF